One sample yielded the 28 T cell receptor beta chains listed below, sequenced in a study of graft-versus-host responses after intestinal transplantation. The table came from immunoSEQ multiplex PCR; TCRdb's copy has only in-frame clones and leaves some out. The table has about 41,000 clones, approximately 95% seen once; the top ten hold about 0.5%. Their target antigens are unknown. This specimen was unstimulated CD8+ T cells sorted from spleen or lymph node cells, taken before transplant. Receptors were obtained from a human donor who was the organ donor for an intestinal transplant.

The chain recombines TRBV7-9 with TRBJ1-5; D is uncertain. The length of the CDR3 is 12 residues. V was cut by 1 base and J by 4 bases, with 2 bases left in between. Germline CDR1 is SEHNR and CDR2 is FQNEAQ (reference sequence). CDR3 amino acids: CASSLENQPQHF. The DNA for the CDR3 is TGTGCCAGCAGCTTAGAAAATCAGCCCCAGCATTTT.

V gene TRBV19 combines with J gene TRBJ1-5; no definite D call. The CDR3 totals 16 residues. In germline, CDR1 is LNHDA, CDR2 SQIVND (reference sequence). The germline V and J ends were trimmed by 6 bases and 1 base, with 16 bases remaining between them. CDR3 region: CASRSYPRGSNQPQHF. As DNA, the CDR3 is TGTGCCAGTAGAAGCTACCCCCGGGGAAGCAATCAGCCCCAGCATTTT.

The chain is built from TRBV27 and TRBJ1-2; D is perhaps TRBD1 (6 bases). The CDR3 has 13 residues. V lost 6 bases, J lost 3 bases, and 11 bases lay in between. Germline assignment: CDR1 MNHEY and CDR2 SMNVEV (reference sequence). CDR3 DNA sequence: TGTGCCAGCAGCCCAGGGGTGGACTATGGCTACACCTTC. It is translated as CASSPGVDYGYTF.

V usage is TRBV6-5 and J usage is TRBJ2-3; D remains unclear. The germline gives CDR1 MNHEY, CDR2 SVGAGI. This CDR3 is built from 14 residues. The ends were cut back, 2 bases at V and 5 bases at J, with 11 bases in the middle. The CDR3 nucleotides read TGTGCCAGCAGTTACAATTTTAGAGGAGATACGCAGTATTTT. This gives the protein CASSYNFRGDTQYF.

The chain is built from TRBV19 and TRBJ1-5; D is uncertain. This CDR3 is 14 amino acids long. V lost 5 bases, J lost 4 bases, and 12 bases lay in between. Germline-derived CDR1 and CDR2 are LNHDA and SQIVND (reference sequence). The CDR3 DNA follows: TGTGCCAGTAGTGTTAATGAATGGAATCAGCCCCAGCATTTT. Amino acids: CASSVNEWNQPQHF.

The genes are TRBV6-1 and TRBJ2-7; D unresolved. CDR3 length: 15 amino acids. V was pared by 1 base and J by 0 bases, with 10 bases between. Germline V gene lookup returns CDR1 MNHNS and CDR2 SASEGT. The CDR3 DNA sequence: TGTGCCAGCAGTGAAGGGGCAGCTAGCTCCTACGAGCAGTACTTC. This sequence encodes CASSEGAASSYEQYF.

The chain carries TRBV4-1 and TRBJ2-4; possibly TRBD1 for D (7 bases). This CDR3 is built from 14 residues. The germline V and J ends were trimmed by 3 bases and 9 bases, with 15 bases remaining between them. The germline CDR1 and CDR2 sequences are MGHRA and YSYEKL. CDR3 sequence: CASSQGTEGGIQYF. The CDR3 DNA sequence: TGCGCCAGCAGCCAGGGGACAGAGGGGGGCATTCAGTACTTC.

The chain uses TRBV11-2 and TRBJ2-1; 8 bases are shared with TRBD2. CDR3 length equals 18 residues. Per the germline V gene, CDR1 is SGHAT and CDR2 is FQNNGV. Trimming removed 2 bases from V and 0 bases from J; junction bases left unmatched: 9. The CDR3 sequence: CASSLYSGGPSSYNEQFF. DNA for the CDR3: TGTGCCAGCAGCTTATACAGCGGGGGCCCGAGCTCCTACAATGAGCAGTTCTTC.

The chain is built from TRBV6-6 and TRBJ2-1, with D uncertain. The length of the CDR3 is 14 residues. Trimming pared 0 bases from V and 5 bases from J, leaving 8 bases between. CDR1 and CDR2 (germline): MNHNY, SVGAGI (reference sequence). The CDR3 region is CASSYSIPNNEQFF. The CDR3, as DNA: TGTGCCAGCAGTTACTCGATTCCGAACAATGAGCAGTTCTTC.

The chain employs TRBV6-5 and TRBJ2-2; D is unclear. This CDR3 spans 14 amino acids. Germline V CDR1 and CDR2: MNHEY, SVGAGI. The V end was cut by 5 bases, the J end by 3 bases, with 10 bases between. The CDR3 sequence is CASSPEDYTGELFF. The DNA of the CDR3 is TGTGCCAGCAGTCCCGAGGATTACACCGGGGAGCTGTTTTTT.

The chain employs TRBV4-3 and TRBJ2-1; D is perhaps TRBD2 (6 bases). The CDR3 covers 14 residues. CDR1 and CDR2 (germline): LGHNA, YSLEER. Trimming removed 6 bases at V and 2 bases at J, with 11 bases between. In nucleotides, the CDR3 is TGCGCCAGCAGTCTAGCGCCCACCTACAATGAGCAGTTCTTC. This codes for CASSLAPTYNEQFF.

This chain joins TRBV2 and TRBJ2-6; possibly TRBD1 for D (6 bases). This CDR3 spans 14 amino acids. CDR1 and CDR2 from the germline V gene are SNHLY and FYNNEI. V lost 8 bases and J lost 4, with 12 bases in between. The CDR3 loop is CASVSGTGANVLTF. The CDR3 nucleotides read TGTGCCAGCGTTTCCGGGACAGGGGCCAACGTCCTGACTTTC.

The rearrangement joins TRBV5-5 to TRBJ1-2, with 7 bases aligning to TRBD1. Germline assignment: CDR1 SGHKS and CDR2 YYEKEE (reference sequence). CDR3 length equals 14 residues. Trimming at V came to 4 bases and at J to 3 bases, leaving 6 bases not matched to a gene. The CDR3 sequence is CASSGGQDYYGYTF. In nucleotides, the CDR3 is TGTGCCAGCAGCGGCGGACAGGACTACTATGGCTACACCTTC.

The V and J genes are TRBV2 and TRBJ2-5, with a possible D match to TRBD1 (6 bases). The DNA end lines up better with TRBJ2-7; the J call may be wrong. Germline V lookup: CDR1 SNHLY, CDR2 FYNNEI. The CDR3 sequence is 15 residues long. This CDR3 is CASTKGQLAHYEQYF. The DNA of the CDR3 is TGTGCCAGTACCAAAGGACAGTTGGCCCACTACGAGCAGTACTTC.

This clone has a single count. The chain joins TRBV13 to TRBJ1-1; tentative D call: TRBD1 (5 bases). CDR1 and CDR2 (germline): PRHDT, FYEKMQ (reference sequence). This CDR3 contains 13 residues. Trimming removed 5 bases at V and 5 bases at J, with 12 bases between. CDR3 region: CASSPRRGTEAFF. In DNA, the CDR3 is TGTGCCAGCAGCCCCCGACGGGGGACTGAAGCTTTCTTT.

V is TRBV9 and J is TRBJ2-1; 7 bases align to TRBD1. Germline V gene sequence: CDR1 SGDLS, CDR2 YYNGEE. The V gene end was trimmed by 0 bases and the J gene end by 2 bases; junction bases not matched to a gene: 5. The CDR3 contains 16 residues. The CDR3, as DNA: TGTGCCAGCAGCGTAGACGGGACAGCCACCTACAATGAGCAGTTCTTC. As protein: CASSVDGTATYNEQFF.

The CDR3 nucleotides read TGTGCCAGCAGCTTAGCCCCTGACGGCTACTCCTACGAGCAGTACTTC. Amino acid sequence: CASSLAPDGYSYEQYF. This chain uses TRBV11-2 with TRBJ2-7; D is unclear. From germline, CDR1 is SGHAT and CDR2 FQNNGV. This CDR3 is 16 amino acids long. V was pared by 1 base and J by 0 bases, with 13 bases between.

The chain carries TRBV5-5 and TRBJ2-7, with D perhaps TRBD1 or TRBD2 (6 bases each). CDR3 length: 15 amino acids. V was cut by 1 base and J by 5 bases, with 16 bases left in between. Germline V gene lookup returns CDR1 SGHKS and CDR2 YYEKEE (reference sequence). The CDR3 region is CASSLLGGFVHEQYF. CDR3 nucleotides: TGTGCCAGCAGCTTGTTGGGGGGCTTCGTCCACGAGCAGTACTTC.

The chain uses TRBV9 and TRBJ2-2; the match to TRBD2 covers 10 bases. This CDR3 has 15 residues. The J segment lost 8 bases and the V segment lost 3 bases, leaving 7 bases of the junction unmatched. Per germline, CDR1 SGDLS and CDR2 YYNGEE. The CDR3 spells CASSATLAGLGELFF. CDR3 coding DNA: TGTGCCAGCAGCGCCACACTAGCGGGGCTGGGGGAGCTGTTTTTT.

This clone has a handful of counts. V usage is TRBV7-3 and J usage is TRBJ2-7; D perhaps matches TRBD1 (5 bases). This CDR3 is built from 15 residues. Germline CDR1 SGHTA, CDR2 FQGTGA. The ends were cut back, 5 bases at V and 6 bases at J, with 20 bases in the middle. CDR3 region: CASSLYPGSLSEQYF. The CDR3 region has the DNA TGTGCCAGCAGCCTATACCCAGGGTCGTTGAGCGAGCAGTACTTC. The full variable domain, in which reference TRBV7-3 and TRBJ2-7 provide the parts outside the CDR3, is GAGVSQTPSNKVTEKGKYVELRCDPISGHTALYWYRQSLGQGPEFLIYFQGTGAADDSGLPNDRFFAVRPEGSVSTLKIQRTERGDSAVYLCASSLYPGSLSEQYFGPGTRLTVT.

CDR3 nucleotide sequence: TGTGCCAGCGATGGTTGGGGGGACGGGTATGAGCAGTTCTTC. This codes for CASDGWGDGYEQFF. The chain carries TRBV7-9 and TRBJ2-1; D is perhaps TRBD2 (6 bases). CDR3 length: 14 amino acids. Trimming removed 8 bases at V and 8 bases at J, with 19 bases between. Germline CDR1 is SEHNR and CDR2 is FQNEAQ (reference sequence).

The chain carries TRBV11-3 and TRBJ1-1; D remains ambiguous. The V gene lost 3 bases and the J gene lost 0 bases, with 8 bases spanning the gap. Germline loops: CDR1 SGHNT, CDR2 YENEEA. The CDR3 totals 14 residues. The CDR3 sequence: CASSLNGMNTEAFF. CDR3 DNA: TGTGCCAGCAGCTTGAACGGCATGAACACTGAAGCTTTCTTT.

The chain uses TRBV5-6 and TRBJ2-1; D could derive from TRBD1 or TRBD2 (5 bases each). The CDR3 loop spans 15 amino acids. Per the germline V gene, CDR1 is SGHDT and CDR2 is YYEEEE. V was cut by 2 bases and J by 2 bases, with 11 bases left in between. CDR3 sequence: CASSFRDAAYNEQFF. In DNA, the CDR3 is TGTGCCAGCAGCTTCCGGGACGCCGCCTACAATGAGCAGTTCTTC. Filled out from reference TRBV5-6 and TRBJ2-1, the complete variable domain reads DAGVTQSPTHLIKTRGQQVTLRCSPKSGHDTVSWYQQALGQGPQFIFQYYEEEERQRGNFPDRFSGHQFPNYSSELNVNALLLGDSALYLCASSFRDAAYNEQFFGPGTRLTVL.

The rearrangement uses TRBV7-2 and TRBJ2-4; 8 bases agree with TRBD2. The CDR3 runs to 18 residues. Germline V lookup: CDR1 SGHTA, CDR2 FQGNSA. Unmatched junction bases numbered 9, after V lost 2 bases and J lost 0 bases. Here the CDR3 reads CASSLYSGDTLAKNIQYF. For the CDR3, the DNA is TGTGCCAGCAGCTTATATAGCGGGGACACACTAGCCAAAAACATTCAGTACTTC.

The CDR3 sequence is CASRALTPAAGRQTQYF. CDR3 nucleotide sequence: TGTGCCAGCAGAGCCCTAACTCCGGCAGCGGGGAGACAGACCCAGTACTTC. The genes are TRBV27 and TRBJ2-5, with 7 bases aligning to TRBD2. The CDR3 sequence is 17 residues long. Per the germline V gene, CDR1 is MNHEY and CDR2 is SMNVEV (reference sequence). V was clipped by 6 bases and J by 6 bases; unmatched bases: 19.

The DNA of the CDR3 is TGTGCCAGCAGCTCCTTACCCAGTGGAGAGCAGTACTTC. Its protein product is CASSSLPSGEQYF. The rearrangement links TRBV7-2 to TRBJ2-7; no reliable D call. CDR3 size: 13 residues. Germline V lookup: CDR1 SGHTA, CDR2 FQGNSA. Trimming took 4 bases from V and 7 from J, leaving 14 bases between them. Full variable domain (rest looked up from reference TRBV7-2 and TRBJ2-7): GAGVSQSPSNKVTEKGKDVELRCDPISGHTALYWYRQSLGQGLEFLIYFQGNSAPDKSGLPSDRFSAERTGGSVSTLTIQRTQQEDSAVYLCASSSLPSGEQYFGPGTRLTVT.

The chain is built from TRBV10-3 and TRBJ2-3, with TRBD1 identical over 7 bases. The length of the CDR3 is 16 residues. Germline V CDR1 and CDR2: ENHRY, SYGVKD. With V trimmed by 2 bases and J by 2 bases, 7 bases remained unmatched. The CDR3 bases are TGTGCCATCAGTGAGACGGGACAGCTTGTCACAGATACGCAGTATTTT. It yields the protein CAISETGQLVTDTQYF.

CDR3 bases: TGTGCCAGCAGCTTATTTGATGGCGGAGATACGCAGTATTTT. It translates to CASSLFDGGDTQYF. The chain employs TRBV7-9 and TRBJ2-3, with no clear D. V lost 2 bases and J 5 bases, leaving 11 bases between the germline ends. This CDR3 spans 14 amino acids. From germline, CDR1 is SEHNR and CDR2 FQNEAQ (reference sequence).